This T cell receptor (beta chain) was obtained from a study of response to subunit inactivated influenza vaccine. TCRdb fed the RT-PCR reads into MiXCR, producing one record per CDR3 protein. The table includes 610,000 or so distinct CDR3 sequences, 12% to 15% detected once. The V gene's germline CDR1 is DFQATT and CDR2 SNEGSKA (reference sequence). The V segment lost 0 bases and the J segment 7 bases; nucleotides outside the gene matches: 4. The CDR3 spans 14 residues. Study conclusions and caveats: Authors suggested each seasonal influenza vaccination recruits few new T cells.

Points on this clonotype: Its matching antigen is unknown.

This chain connects TRBV20-1 to TRBJ2-1; 9 bases match TRBD2. The sequenced sample was PBMCs from blood, obtained about 12 days after vaccination. The clonotype comes from a man aged 50-60 years who received an inactivated influenza vaccine. CDR3 loop: CSARDSGGVNEQFF. The DNA for the CDR3 is TGCAGTGCTAGAGATAGCGGGGGCGTGAATGAGCAGTTCTTC.